A selection of T cell receptor beta chains follows, all from one sample in a study of radiation and T cells in renal cell carcinoma. The table came from immunoSEQ multiplex PCR; TCRdb's copy has only in-frame clones and leaves some out. The sample yields some 16,000 clones, roughly 45% seen once. Sequenced here: tumor tissue, sampled from a patient whose treatment included radiotherapy and nephrectomy. Source of these receptors: a woman aged 60-70 years with renal cell carcinoma. CDR3s include the opening cysteine and the closing phenylalanine or tryptophan. The order of the fields is D gene, CDR3 length, V gene, J gene, clone size, CDR3 DNA, CDR3 protein. A D gene is named only where the DNA matches it firmly. Not every row has a clone size; where given, it reads once, few, many or a size class.

>TRBD2|14|TRBV2|TRBJ2-1|.
TGTGCCAGCAGGGGGACTAGGTTAGTCGGGGAGCAGTTCTTC
CASRGTRLVGEQFF
>TRBD1|13|TRBV29-1|TRBJ2-1|.
TGCAGCGTTGATAAGACAGGGGGAACGTTTCAGTTCTTC
CSVDKTGGTFQFF
>.|16|TRBV4-1|TRBJ2-7|.
TGCGCCAGCAGCCAAGCCCGGGTCCCGTCCTTGTACGAGCAGTACTTC
CASSQARVPSLYEQYF
>.|14|TRBV5-1|TRBJ1-4|few
TGCGCCAGCAGCTTGAGGGGGACGGGGGAAAAACTGTTTTTT
CASSLRGTGEKLFF
>.|14|TRBV28|TRBJ1-1|.
TGTGCCAGCAGTCCTCGGGGTCTGAACACTGAAGCTTTCTTT
CASSPRGLNTEAFF
>.|13|TRBV2|TRBJ2-5|once
TGTGCCAGCAATACTCTAGCGAGAGAGACCCAGTACTTC
CASNTLARETQYF
>TRBD2|12|TRBV6-5|TRBJ2-4|few
TGTGCCAGCAGCCCCATCGGACTAGAGGGGTACTTC
CASSPIGLEGYF
>.|16|TRBV19|TRBJ1-1|.
TGTGCCAGTAGTACCCCCTCGGGCGGGGTGAACACTGAAGCTTTCTTT
CASSTPSGGVNTEAFF
>TRBD1|15|TRBV7-2|TRBJ2-7|few
TGTGCCAGCAGCTTAGAGGGACAGGGTTTCGACGAGCAGTACTTC
CASSLEGQGFDEQYF
>.|17|TRBV4-2|TRBJ1-5|few
TGTGCCAGCAGCCAAGATGATAGGAACAGGGCCCATCAGCCCCAGCATTTT
CASSQDDRNRAHQPQHF
>.|17|TRBV16|TRBJ2-3|.
TGTGCCAGCAGCCAATTCGGCAGACCCGGTAGCACAGATACGCAGTATTTT
CASSQFGRPGSTDTQYF
>TRBD1|18|TRBV14|TRBJ2-7|few
TGTGCCAGCAGCCCAAGACCGGCCGGGACAGGGGTCATCTACGAGCAGTACTTC
CASSPRPAGTGVIYEQYF
>.|16|TRBV11-2|TRBJ2-2|medium-sized
TGTGCCAGCAGCTTCGGTGCGGGCTCGAACACCGGGGAGCTGTTTTTT
CASSFGAGSNTGELFF
>.|14|TRBV7-2|TRBJ2-7|once
TGTGCCAGCAGCTTAGGAACTCATTCCTACGAGCAGTACTTC
CASSLGTHSYEQYF
>TRBD1|16|TRBV11-2|TRBJ1-2|.
TGTGCCAGCAGCCATCCGGGACAGGGGCCCGGGAGTGGCTACACCTTC
CASSHPGQGPGSGYTF
>.|15|TRBV28|TRBJ1-2|.
TGTGCCAGCACCTCTGGAGGGGATTGGTACTATGGCTACACCTTC
CASTSGGDWYYGYTF
>TRBD2|14|TRBV7-2|TRBJ2-7|many
TGTGCCAGCAGACTAACTAGCGGGAGCTACGAGCAGTACTTC
CASRLTSGSYEQYF
>.|10|TRBV6-1|TRBJ2-4|many
TGTGCCAGCAGTAACAACATTCAGTACTTC
CASSNNIQYF
>TRBD2|12|TRBV5-1|TRBJ2-7|few
TGCGCCAGCAGCCAAGCGGGGAACGAGCAGTACTTC
CASSQAGNEQYF
>TRBD1|14|TRBV6-5|TRBJ2-7|.
TGTGCCAGCAGTCCCGGGACAGGAGACTACGAGCAGTACTTC
CASSPGTGDYEQYF
>.|15|TRBV30|TRBJ2-1|few
TGTGCCTGGAGTGTAGGGCCGGGGGCTGACAATGAGCAGTTCTTC
CAWSVGPGADNEQFF
>TRBD1|14|TRBV10-3|TRBJ2-5|.
TGTGCCATCAGTCAACAGGGGGCGGCGGAGACCCAGTACTTC
CAISQQGAAETQYF
>.|12|TRBV7-2|TRBJ1-2|.
TGTGCCAGCAGCTTAGCCGGGGGAGGCTACACCTTC
CASSLAGGGYTF
>.|14|TRBV4-1|TRBJ1-2|few
TGCGCCAGCAGCCAAGCCACGGGGGATTATGGCTACACCTTC
CASSQATGDYGYTF
>.|14|TRBV5-4|TRBJ2-7|few
TGTGCCAGCAGCTTGAGTGGGGCCCCCTACGAGCAGTACTTC
CASSLSGAPYEQYF
>TRBD2|15|TRBV27|TRBJ2-1|.
TGTGCCAGCAGTCAGACTAGCGGGAGGGCGGTTGAGCAGTTCTTC
CASSQTSGRAVEQFF
>.|15|TRBV5-8|TRBJ1-5|.
TGTGCCAGCAGCAACAGAGTAAATAGCAATCAGCCCCAGCATTTT
CASSNRVNSNQPQHF
>TRBD1|14|TRBV10-3|TRBJ1-1|.
TGTGCCAGCAGCAGGGACAGGGTAAACACTGAAGCTTTCTTT
CASSRDRVNTEAFF
>.|11|TRBV6-5|TRBJ1-2|many
TGTGCCAGCAGTTCCAGCTATGGCTACACCTTC
CASSSSYGYTF
>.|14|TRBV9|TRBJ2-7|.
TGTGCCAGCAGCTCCCCCGGGACAAGCTACGAGCAGTACTTC
CASSSPGTSYEQYF
>.|14|TRBV9|TRBJ2-7|.
TGTGCCAGCAGCGTGGACACTAGTTTCGGCGAGCAGTACTTC
CASSVDTSFGEQYF
>.|13|TRBV19|TRBJ2-5|.
TGTGCCAGTAGTGCATTTATCCAAGAGACCCAGTACTTC
CASSAFIQETQYF
>TRBD1|14|TRBV2|TRBJ1-2|.
TGTGCCAGCAGGGGACAGAGCTTTAACTATGGCTACACCTTC
CASRGQSFNYGYTF
>.|14|TRBV7-9|TRBJ2-7|.
TGTGCCAGCAGCTTAGGGCCTGCCTCCTACGAGCAGTACTTC
CASSLGPASYEQYF
>.|14|TRBV9|TRBJ1-2|few
TGTGCCAGCAGCGTAGTTGGGCAGAACTATGGCTACACCTTC
CASSVVGQNYGYTF